The 16 T cell receptor beta chains below come from one sample, sequenced in a study of radiation and T cells in renal cell carcinoma. Sequencing was performed with immunoSEQ multiplex PCR; in TCRdb, only in-frame clones are kept and a portion is missing. The table lists about 73,000 clones, 83% of them singletons. Time point specified: blood 4 weeks post-SBRT, at nephrectomy. The treatment here: 15 Gy SBRT to primary tumor, nephrectomy 4 weeks later. Sequenced here: blood, sampled from a patient whose treatment included radiotherapy and nephrectomy. The receptors were gathered from a woman aged 55-75 years with renal cell carcinoma.

The chain has TRBV19 and TRBJ2-7; the match to TRBD2 covers 10 bases. CDR3 size: 15 residues. V trimming: 6 bases; J trimming: 0 bases; junction bases outside the gene matches: 5. Germline assignment: CDR1 LNHDA and CDR2 SQIVND (reference sequence). The CDR3 protein is CASRYGLAASYEQYF. In DNA form, the CDR3 reads TGTGCCAGTAGGTATGGACTAGCGGCCTCCTACGAGCAGTACTTC.

The rearrangement links TRBV19 to TRBJ2-7; D call uncertain. The length of the CDR3 is 13 residues. Germline CDR1 is LNHDA and CDR2 is SQIVND (reference sequence). Trimming shortened V by 4 bases and J by 1 base, and 8 bases separated the two germline ends. The DNA for the CDR3 is TGTGCCAGTAGTAAGTCGTCGTCCTACGAGCAGTACTTC. This gives the protein CASSKSSSYEQYF.

DNA for the CDR3: TGTGCCAGCAGTTCCCCGACAGGGGGGATTGAAAAACTGTTTTTT. Its translation is CASSSPTGGIEKLFF. The chain combines TRBV28 with TRBJ1-4; 9 bases match TRBD1. The V gene end was trimmed by 4 bases and the J gene end by 7 bases; junction bases not matched to a gene: 7. The CDR3 spans 15 residues. CDR1 and CDR2 (germline): MDHEN, SYDVKM.

The chain carries TRBV5-1 and TRBJ2-5; 9 bases match TRBD1. The tail of the sequence fits TRBJ2-7 better, so the J call may be wrong. There are 17 residues in the CDR3. CDR1 and CDR2 (germline): SGHRS, YFSETQ. CDR3 bases: TGCGCCAGCAGCTTGCCTCGGGACAGGGACACCCCCTACGAGCAGTACTTC. This translates into CASSLPRDRDTPYEQYF.

This clone was seen more than once but under ten times. This sequence joins TRBV7-6 and TRBJ2-7; possibly TRBD1 for D (7 bases). The CDR3 contains 14 residues. Germline V gene lookup returns CDR1 SGHVS and CDR2 FNYEAQ. V lost 1 base and J lost 5, with 12 bases in between. The CDR3 reads CASSLGQGGHEQYF. The CDR3 bases are TGTGCCAGCAGCTTAGGCCAGGGGGGACACGAGCAGTACTTC. Full variable domain (rest looked up from reference TRBV7-6 and TRBJ2-7): GAGVSQSPRYKVTKRGQDVALRCDPISGHVSLYWYRQALGQGPEFLTYFNYEAQQDKSGLPNDRFSAERPEGSISTLTIQRTEQRDSAMYRCASSLGQGGHEQYFGPGTRLTVT.

The rearrangement links TRBV6-5 to TRBJ2-3, with TRBD2 identical over 7 bases. Germline trimming cut 6 bases from V and 1 base from J; bases unmatched to any gene: 7. Germline V gene data show CDR1 as MNHEY and CDR2 as SVGAGI. The CDR3 runs 15 residues. In DNA form, the CDR3 reads TGTGCCAGCAGCCTCGGGAGGTTAGGCACAGATACGCAGTATTTT. Its protein is CASSLGRLGTDTQYF.

The rearrangement uses TRBV7-9 and TRBJ2-5, with 10 bases identical to TRBD2. Unmatched junction bases numbered 7, after V lost 1 base and J lost 5 bases. CDR3 length: 16 residues. Germline V gives CDR1 SEHNR, CDR2 FQNEAQ (reference sequence). The CDR3 sequence is CASSLERGGLEETQYF. The CDR3, as DNA: TGTGCCAGCAGCTTAGAGCGGGGGGGCCTCGAGGAGACCCAGTACTTC.

V and J are TRBV7-8 and TRBJ1-5; D is uncertain. The CDR3 totals 13 residues. V dropped 2 bases and J dropped 7 bases, with 9 bases sitting between them. The germline V gene has CDR1 SGHVS and CDR2 FQNEAQ. This chain's CDR3 is CASSLSSRQPQHF. CDR3 nucleotides: TGTGCCAGCAGCTTATCCAGCCGGCAGCCCCAGCATTTT.

The rearrangement joins TRBV7-3 to TRBJ1-1; possible D gene TRBD1, 5 bases. The CDR3 is made up of 13 amino acids. The V and J ends lost 7 bases and 1 base respectively, with 10 bases between them. Germline CDR1 SGHTA, CDR2 FQGTGA. Here the CDR3 DNA reads TGTGCCAGCAAAGGGGACGCGAACACTGAAGCTTTCTTT. Translating gives CASKGDANTEAFF.

The CDR3 loop is CASSFLSNREQYF. The CDR3 DNA follows: TGTGCCAGCAGCTTTCTATCTAATCGCGAGCAGTACTTC. This chain joins TRBV7-2 and TRBJ2-7; D remains ambiguous. With 3 bases removed from V and 6 bases from J, the gap between germline ends came to 12 bases. The CDR3 is made up of 13 amino acids. From germline, CDR1 is SGHTA and CDR2 FQGNSA.

The chain recombines TRBV5-6 with TRBJ1-2, with 10 bases lining up with TRBD1. V shed 1 base and J 6 bases; nucleotides not matched to a gene: 3. The CDR3 contains 14 residues. Germline values: CDR1 SGHDT, CDR2 YYEEEE. The CDR3 region has the DNA TGTGCCAGCAGCTTGCTCGGGACAGGGGATGGCTACACCTTC. The encoded protein is CASSLLGTGDGYTF.

This chain links TRBV9 with TRBJ2-3; 8 nucleotides align to TRBD2. CDR1 is SGDLS, CDR2 YYNGEE, per germline. This CDR3 has 16 residues. Germline trimming cut 0 bases from V and 6 bases from J; bases unmatched to any gene: 9. The CDR3 is CASSVAQRGFPDTQYF. The CDR3 DNA reads as TGTGCCAGCAGCGTAGCCCAGCGGGGGTTTCCGGATACGCAGTATTTT.

This clone appeared once. This sequence joins TRBV9 and TRBJ2-6; tentative D call: TRBD1 (6 bases). Germline CDR1 reads SGDLS; CDR2 reads YYNGEE. The germline V and J ends were trimmed by 4 bases and 4 bases, with 18 bases remaining between them. CDR3 size: 17 residues. CDR3 amino acids: CASSPQRGILGANVLTF. CDR3 coding DNA: TGTGCCAGCAGCCCCCAAAGGGGGATCCTCGGGGCCAACGTCCTGACTTTC.

V is TRBV19 and J is TRBJ1-5, with TRBD1 as a possible D gene (5 bases). Deletions cut 1 base from V and 7 bases from J, with 14 bases between. The CDR3 has 15 amino acids. Germline V lookup: CDR1 LNHDA, CDR2 SQIVND (reference sequence). CDR3 in amino acids: CASSIGWQGGQPQHF. The CDR3 region has the DNA TGTGCCAGTAGTATAGGCTGGCAGGGTGGGCAGCCCCAGCATTTT.

This rearrangement joins TRBV4-1 to TRBJ2-7; 8 bases fit TRBD1. The CDR3 runs 15 residues. Germline loops: CDR1 MGHRA, CDR2 YSYEKL. The V and J ends lost 1 base and 7 bases, in that order; junction bases with no gene match: 9. The CDR3 coding sequence is TGCGCCAGCAGCCAAGCGGGACAGGCCTTTATTGAGCAGTACTTC. As protein: CASSQAGQAFIEQYF.

V gene TRBV7-3 combines with J gene TRBJ2-2; 10 bases match TRBD1. The CDR3 extends over 17 amino acids. Germline loops: CDR1 SGHTA, CDR2 FQGTGA. The V segment lost 5 bases and the J segment 7 bases; nucleotides outside the gene matches: 13. CDR3 nucleotide sequence: TGTGCCAGCAGCCAGGGCGGACAGGGGGAAAGTCACGGGGAGCTGTTTTTT. It translates to CASSQGGQGESHGELFF.